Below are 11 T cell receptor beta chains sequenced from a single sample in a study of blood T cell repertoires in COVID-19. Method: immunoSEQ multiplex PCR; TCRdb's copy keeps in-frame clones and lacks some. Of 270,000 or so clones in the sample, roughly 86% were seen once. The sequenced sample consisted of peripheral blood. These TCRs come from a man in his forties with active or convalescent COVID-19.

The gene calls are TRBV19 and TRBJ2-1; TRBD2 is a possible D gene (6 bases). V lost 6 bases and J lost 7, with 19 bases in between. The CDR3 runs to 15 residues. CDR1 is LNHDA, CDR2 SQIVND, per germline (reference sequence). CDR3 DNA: TGTGCCAGTAGCCGTCCCAAGGTTGGGGGGAATGAGCAGTTCTTC. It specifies CASSRPKVGGNEQFF. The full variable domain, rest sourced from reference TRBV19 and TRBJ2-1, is DGGITQSPKYLFRKEGQNVTLSCEQNLNHDAMYWYRQDPGQGLRLIYYSQIVNDFQKGDIAEGYSVSREKKESFPLTVTSAQKNPTAFYLCASSRPKVGGNEQFFGPGTRLTVL.

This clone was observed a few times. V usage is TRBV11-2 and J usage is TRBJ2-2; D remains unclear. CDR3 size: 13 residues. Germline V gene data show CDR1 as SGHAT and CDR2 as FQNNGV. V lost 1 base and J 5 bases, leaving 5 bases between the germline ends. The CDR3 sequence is CASSLVLTGELFF. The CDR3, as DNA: TGTGCCAGCAGCTTAGTGTTAACCGGGGAGCTGTTTTTT.

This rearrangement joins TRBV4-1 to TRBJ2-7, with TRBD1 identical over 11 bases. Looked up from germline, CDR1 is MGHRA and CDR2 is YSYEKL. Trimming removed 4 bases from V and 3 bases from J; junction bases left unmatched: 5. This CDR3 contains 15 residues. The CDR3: CASSPRTGGLYEQYF. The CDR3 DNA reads TGCGCCAGCAGCCCCAGGACAGGGGGCCTCTACGAGCAGTACTTC.

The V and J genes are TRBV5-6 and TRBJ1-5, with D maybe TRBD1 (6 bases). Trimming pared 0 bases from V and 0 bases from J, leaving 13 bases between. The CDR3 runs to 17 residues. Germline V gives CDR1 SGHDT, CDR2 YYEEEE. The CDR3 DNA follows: TGTGCCAGCAGCTTGGGGCCCGGGACAAGTAGCAATCAGCCCCAGCATTTT. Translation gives CASSLGPGTSSNQPQHF.

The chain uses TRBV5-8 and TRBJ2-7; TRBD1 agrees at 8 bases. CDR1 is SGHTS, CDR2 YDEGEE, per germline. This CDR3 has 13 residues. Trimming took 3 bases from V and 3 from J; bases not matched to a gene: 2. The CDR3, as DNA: TGTGCCAGCAGCTCGGACAGGGACTACGAGCAGTACTTC. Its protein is CASSSDRDYEQYF. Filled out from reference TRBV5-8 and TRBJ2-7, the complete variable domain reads EAGVTQSPTHLIKTRGQQATLRCSPISGHTSVYWYQQALGLGLQFLLWYDEGEERNRGNFPPRFSGRQFPNYSSELNVNALELEDSALYLCASSSDRDYEQYFGPGTRLTVT.

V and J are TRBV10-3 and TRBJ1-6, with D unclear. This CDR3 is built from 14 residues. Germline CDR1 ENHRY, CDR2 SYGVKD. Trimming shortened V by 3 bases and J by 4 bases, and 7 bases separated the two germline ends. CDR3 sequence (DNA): TGTGCCATCAGTGATACAGATTATAATTCACCCCTCCACTTT. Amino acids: CAISDTDYNSPLHF.

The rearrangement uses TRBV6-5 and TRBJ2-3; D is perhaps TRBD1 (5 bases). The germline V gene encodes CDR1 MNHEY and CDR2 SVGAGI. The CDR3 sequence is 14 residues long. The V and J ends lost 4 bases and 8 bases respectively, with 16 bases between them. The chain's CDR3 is CASSSHPGRGTQYF. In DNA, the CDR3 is TGTGCCAGCAGTTCCCACCCGGGTAGGGGTACGCAGTATTTT.

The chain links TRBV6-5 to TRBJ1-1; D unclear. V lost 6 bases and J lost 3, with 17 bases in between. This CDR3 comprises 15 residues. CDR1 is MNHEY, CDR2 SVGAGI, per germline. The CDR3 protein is CASRALSGSDTEAFF. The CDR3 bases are TGTGCCAGCAGGGCCCTCAGCGGCAGTGACACTGAAGCTTTCTTT.

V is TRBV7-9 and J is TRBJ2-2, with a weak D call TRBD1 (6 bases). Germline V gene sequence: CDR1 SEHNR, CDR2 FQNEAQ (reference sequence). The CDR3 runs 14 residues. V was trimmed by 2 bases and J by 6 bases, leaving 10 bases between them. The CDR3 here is CASSLTGLSGELFF. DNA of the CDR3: TGTGCCAGCAGCTTAACAGGGCTCTCCGGGGAGCTGTTTTTT.

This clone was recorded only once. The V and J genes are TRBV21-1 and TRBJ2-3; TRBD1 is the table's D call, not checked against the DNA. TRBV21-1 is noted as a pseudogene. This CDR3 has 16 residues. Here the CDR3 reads CASTALGGRATDTQYF. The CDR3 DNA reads TGTGCCAGCACCGCCCTTGGGGGCCGAGCTACAGATACGCAGTATTTT.

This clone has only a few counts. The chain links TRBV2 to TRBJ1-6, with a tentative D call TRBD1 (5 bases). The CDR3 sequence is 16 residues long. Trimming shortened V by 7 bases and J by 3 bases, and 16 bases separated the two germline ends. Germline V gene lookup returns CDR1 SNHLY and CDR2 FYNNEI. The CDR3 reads CASTVLVTDYNSPLHF. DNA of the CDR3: TGTGCCAGCACCGTTCTTGTGACAGACTATAATTCACCCCTCCACTTT.